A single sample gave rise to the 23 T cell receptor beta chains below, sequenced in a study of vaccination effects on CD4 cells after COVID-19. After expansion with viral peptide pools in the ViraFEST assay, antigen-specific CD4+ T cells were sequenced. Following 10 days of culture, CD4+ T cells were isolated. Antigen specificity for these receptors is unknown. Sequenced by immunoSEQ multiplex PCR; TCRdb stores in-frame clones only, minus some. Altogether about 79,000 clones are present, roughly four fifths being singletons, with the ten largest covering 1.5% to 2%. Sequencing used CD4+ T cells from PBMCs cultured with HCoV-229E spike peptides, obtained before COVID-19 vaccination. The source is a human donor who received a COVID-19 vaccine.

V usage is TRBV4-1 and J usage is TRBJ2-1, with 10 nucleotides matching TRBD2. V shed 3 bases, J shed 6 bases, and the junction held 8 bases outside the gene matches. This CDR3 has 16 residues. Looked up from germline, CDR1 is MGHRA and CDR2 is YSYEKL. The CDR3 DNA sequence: TGCGCCAGCAGCCAGCATCTAGCGGGGGTTCTCAATGAGCAGTTCTTC. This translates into CASSQHLAGVLNEQFF.

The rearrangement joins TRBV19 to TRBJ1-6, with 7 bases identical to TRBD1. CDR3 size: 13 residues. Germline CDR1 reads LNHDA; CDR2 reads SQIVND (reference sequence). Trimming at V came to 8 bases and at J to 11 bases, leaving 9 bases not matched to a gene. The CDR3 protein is CASSGTVTTPLHF. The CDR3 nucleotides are TGTGCCAGTTCCGGGACAGTAACCACACCCCTCCACTTT.

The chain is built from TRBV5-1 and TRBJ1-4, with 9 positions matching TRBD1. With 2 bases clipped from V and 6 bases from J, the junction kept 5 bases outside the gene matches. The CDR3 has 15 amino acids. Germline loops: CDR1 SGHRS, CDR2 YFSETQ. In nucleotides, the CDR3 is TGCGCCAGCAGCTTAACGGGACAGGGTGATGAAAAACTGTTTTTT. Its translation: CASSLTGQGDEKLFF. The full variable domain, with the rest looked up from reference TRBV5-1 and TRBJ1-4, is KAGVTQTPRYLIKTRGQQVTLSCSPISGHRSVSWYQQTPGQGLQFLFEYFSETQRNKGNFPGRFSGRQFSNSRSEMNVSTLELGDSALYLCASSLTGQGDEKLFFGSGTQLSVL.

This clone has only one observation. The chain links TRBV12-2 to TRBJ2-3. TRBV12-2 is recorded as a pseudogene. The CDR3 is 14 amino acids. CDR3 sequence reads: CASRLGGCTDTQYF. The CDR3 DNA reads TGTGCAAGTCGCTTAGGGGGATGCACAGATACGCAGTATTTT.

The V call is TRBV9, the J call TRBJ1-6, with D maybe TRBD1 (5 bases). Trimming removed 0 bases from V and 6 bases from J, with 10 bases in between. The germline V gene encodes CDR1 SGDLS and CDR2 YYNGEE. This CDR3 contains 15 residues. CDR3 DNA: TGTGCCAGCAGCGTAGATCGGACACCTAATTCACCCCTCCACTTT. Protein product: CASSVDRTPNSPLHF. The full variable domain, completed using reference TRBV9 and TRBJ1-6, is DSGVTQTPKHLITATGQRVTLRCSPRSGDLSVYWYQQSLDQGLQFLIQYYNGEERAKGNILERFSAQQFPDLHSELNLSSLELGDSALYFCASSVDRTPNSPLHFGNGTRLTVT.

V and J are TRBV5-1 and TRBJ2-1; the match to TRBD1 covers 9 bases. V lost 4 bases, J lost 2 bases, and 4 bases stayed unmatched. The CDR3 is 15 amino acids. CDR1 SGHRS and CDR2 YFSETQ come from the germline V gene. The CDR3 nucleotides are TGCGCCAGCAGCGGGGGACAGGGCACCTACAATGAGCAGTTCTTC. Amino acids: CASSGGQGTYNEQFF.

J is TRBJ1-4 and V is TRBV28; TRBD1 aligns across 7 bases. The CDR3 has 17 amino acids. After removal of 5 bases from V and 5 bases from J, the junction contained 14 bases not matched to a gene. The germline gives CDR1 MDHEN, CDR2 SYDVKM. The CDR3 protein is CASSAGGQLVNNEKLFF. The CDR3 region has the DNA TGTGCCAGCAGTGCGGGGGGACAGCTAGTTAACAATGAAAAACTGTTTTTT.

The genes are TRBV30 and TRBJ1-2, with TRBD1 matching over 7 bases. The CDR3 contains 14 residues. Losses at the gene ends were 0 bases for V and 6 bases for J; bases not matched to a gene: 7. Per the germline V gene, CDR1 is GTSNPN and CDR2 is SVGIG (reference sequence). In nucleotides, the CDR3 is TGTGCCTGGAGTGTACGCGACAGGGAAAATGGCTACACCTTC. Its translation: CAWSVRDRENGYTF.

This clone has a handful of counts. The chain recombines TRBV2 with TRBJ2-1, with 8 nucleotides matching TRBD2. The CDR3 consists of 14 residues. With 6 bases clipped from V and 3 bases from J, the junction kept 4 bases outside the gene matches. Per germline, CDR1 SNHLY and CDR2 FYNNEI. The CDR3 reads CASRTSGLYNEQFF. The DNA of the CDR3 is TGTGCCAGCAGAACTAGCGGCCTCTACAATGAGCAGTTCTTC.

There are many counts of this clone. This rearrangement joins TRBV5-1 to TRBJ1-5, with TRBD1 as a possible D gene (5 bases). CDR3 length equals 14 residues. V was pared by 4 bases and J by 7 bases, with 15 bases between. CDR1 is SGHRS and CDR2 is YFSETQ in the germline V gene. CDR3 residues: CASSPQVGGQPQHF. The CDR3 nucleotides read TGCGCCAGCAGCCCCCAGGTGGGGGGGCAGCCCCAGCATTTT.

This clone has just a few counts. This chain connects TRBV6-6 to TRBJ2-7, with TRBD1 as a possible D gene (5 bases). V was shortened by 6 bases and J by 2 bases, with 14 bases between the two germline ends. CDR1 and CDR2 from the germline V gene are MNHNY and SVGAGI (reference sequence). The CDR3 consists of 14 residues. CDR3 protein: CASSRGTGTYEQYV. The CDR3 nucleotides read TGTGCCAGCAGCCGCGGTACAGGAACCTACGAGCAGTACGTC.

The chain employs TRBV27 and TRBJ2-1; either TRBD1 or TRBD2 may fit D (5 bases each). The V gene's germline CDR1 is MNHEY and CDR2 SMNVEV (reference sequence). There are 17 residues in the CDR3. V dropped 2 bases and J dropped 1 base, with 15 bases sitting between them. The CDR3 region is CASSLIIRGRSYNEQFF. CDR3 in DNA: TGTGCCAGCAGTTTAATCATCCGGGGCCGATCCTACAATGAGCAGTTCTTC.

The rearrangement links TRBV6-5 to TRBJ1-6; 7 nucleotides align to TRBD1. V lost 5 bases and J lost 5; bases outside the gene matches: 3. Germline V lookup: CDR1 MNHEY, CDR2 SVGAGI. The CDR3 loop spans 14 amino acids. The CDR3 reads CASSPDRDNSPLHF. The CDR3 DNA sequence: TGTGCCAGCAGTCCCGACAGGGATAATTCACCCCTCCACTTT.

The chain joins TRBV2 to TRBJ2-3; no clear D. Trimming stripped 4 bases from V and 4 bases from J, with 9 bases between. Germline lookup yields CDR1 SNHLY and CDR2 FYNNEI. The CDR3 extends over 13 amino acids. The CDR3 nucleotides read TGTGCCAGCAGTGTAGACGGTGCAGATACGCAGTATTTT. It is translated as CASSVDGADTQYF.

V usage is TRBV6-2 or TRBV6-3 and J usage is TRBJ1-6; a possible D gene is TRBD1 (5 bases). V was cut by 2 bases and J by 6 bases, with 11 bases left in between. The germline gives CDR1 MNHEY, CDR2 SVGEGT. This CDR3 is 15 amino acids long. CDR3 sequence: CASSYPGHPNSPLHF. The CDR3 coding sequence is TGTGCCAGCAGTTACCCCGGACACCCTAATTCACCCCTCCACTTT.

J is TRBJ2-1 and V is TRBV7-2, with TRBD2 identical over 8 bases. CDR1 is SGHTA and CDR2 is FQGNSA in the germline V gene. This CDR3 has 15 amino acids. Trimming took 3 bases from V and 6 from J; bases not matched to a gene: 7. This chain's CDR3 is CASSLGSGTPNEQFF. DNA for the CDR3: TGTGCCAGCAGCTTGGGTAGCGGGACCCCCAATGAGCAGTTCTTC.

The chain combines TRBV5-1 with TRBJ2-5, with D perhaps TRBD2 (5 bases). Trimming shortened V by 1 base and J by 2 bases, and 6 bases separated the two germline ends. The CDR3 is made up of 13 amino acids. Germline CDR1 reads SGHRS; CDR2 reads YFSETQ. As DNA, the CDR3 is TGCGCCAGCAGCTTGTCGGGGCAAGAGACCCAGTACTTC. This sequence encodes CASSLSGQETQYF.

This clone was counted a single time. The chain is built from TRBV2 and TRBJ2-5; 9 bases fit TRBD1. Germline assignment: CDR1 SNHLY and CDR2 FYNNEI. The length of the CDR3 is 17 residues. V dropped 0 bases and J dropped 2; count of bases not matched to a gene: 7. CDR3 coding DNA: TGTGCCAGCAGTGAAGCGGACAGGGGCCGCTTTCAAGAGACCCAGTACTTC. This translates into CASSEADRGRFQETQYF.

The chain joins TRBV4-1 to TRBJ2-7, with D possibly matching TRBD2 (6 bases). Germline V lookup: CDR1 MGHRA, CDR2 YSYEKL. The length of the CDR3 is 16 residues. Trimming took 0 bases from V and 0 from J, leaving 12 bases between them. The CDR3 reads CASSQDRGGSSYEQYV. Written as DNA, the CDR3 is TGCGCCAGCAGCCAAGATCGTGGGGGGAGCTCCTACGAGCAGTACGTC.

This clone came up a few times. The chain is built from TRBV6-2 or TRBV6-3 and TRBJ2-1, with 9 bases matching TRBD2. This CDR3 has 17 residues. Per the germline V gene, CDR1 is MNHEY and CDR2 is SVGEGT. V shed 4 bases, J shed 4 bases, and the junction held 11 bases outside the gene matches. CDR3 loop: CASSSYPRGGVYNEQFF. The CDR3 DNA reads TGTGCCAGCAGTTCCTACCCTCGCGGGGGGGTTTACAATGAGCAGTTCTTC.

The CDR3 DNA follows: TGTGCCAGTAGTTTGGGACAGATCTATGGCTACACCTTC. It codes for CASSLGQIYGYTF. The chain couples TRBV19 to TRBJ1-2, with 7 bases lining up with TRBD1. Germline V gene lookup returns CDR1 LNHDA and CDR2 SQIVND (reference sequence). After removal of 5 bases from V and 4 bases from J, the junction contained 4 bases not matched to a gene. This CDR3 spans 13 amino acids.

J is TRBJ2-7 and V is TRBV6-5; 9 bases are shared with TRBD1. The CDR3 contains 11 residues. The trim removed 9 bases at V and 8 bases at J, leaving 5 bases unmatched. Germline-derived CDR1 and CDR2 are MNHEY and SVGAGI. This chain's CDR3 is CASKQGAKQYV. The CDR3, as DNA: TGTGCCAGTAAACAGGGGGCGAAGCAGTACGTC.

In nucleotides, the CDR3 is TGCAGCGTTCTCCCAAACAGGGGAATTCCGGGCACTGAAGCTTTCTTT. It yields the protein CSVLPNRGIPGTEAFF. V usage is TRBV29-1 and J usage is TRBJ1-1; TRBD1 agrees at 7 bases. This CDR3 region has 16 residues. Germline-derived CDR1 and CDR2 are SQVTM and ANQGSEA. Losses at the gene ends were 5 bases for V and 4 bases for J; bases not matched to a gene: 16.